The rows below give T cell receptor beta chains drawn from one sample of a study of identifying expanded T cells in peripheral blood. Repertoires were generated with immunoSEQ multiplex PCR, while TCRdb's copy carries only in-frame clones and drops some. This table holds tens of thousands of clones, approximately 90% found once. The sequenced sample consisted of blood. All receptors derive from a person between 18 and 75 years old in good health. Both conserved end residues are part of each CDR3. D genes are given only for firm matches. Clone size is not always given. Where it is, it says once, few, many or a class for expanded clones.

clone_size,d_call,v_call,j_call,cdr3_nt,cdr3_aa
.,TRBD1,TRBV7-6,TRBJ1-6,TGTGCCAGCAGCTCCCGGACAGGCTCCAATTCACCCCTCCACTTT,CASSSRTGSNSPLHF
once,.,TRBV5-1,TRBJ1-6,TGCGCCAGCAGCTTGGGGGCCGAGTATTCACCCCTCCACTTT,CASSLGAEYSPLHF
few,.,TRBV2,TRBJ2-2,TGTGCCAGCAGTCCGGACACCGGGGAGCTGTTTTTT,CASSPDTGELFF
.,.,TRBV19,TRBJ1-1,TGTGCCAGTAGTATACGGCCGATGAACACTGAAGCTTTCTTT,CASSIRPMNTEAFF
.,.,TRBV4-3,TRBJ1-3,TGCGCCAGCAGCCAACGGGGAAACACCATATATTTT,CASSQRGNTIYF
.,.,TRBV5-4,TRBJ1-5,TGTGCCAGCAGCGAGGACCTGGGGAGTCAGCCCCAGCATTTT,CASSEDLGSQPQHF
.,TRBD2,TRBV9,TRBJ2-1,TGTGCCAGCAGCGTAGGGCAGCGGGGAGATAATGAGCAGTTCTTC,CASSVGQRGDNEQFF
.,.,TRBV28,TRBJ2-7,TGTGCCAGCAGTTGGGCCTACCGAAGGAGCTCCTACGAGCAGTACTTC,CASSWAYRRSSYEQYF
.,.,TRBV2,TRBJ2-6,TGTGCCAGCATTCCGTCTGGGGCCAACGTCCTGACTTTC,CASIPSGANVLTF
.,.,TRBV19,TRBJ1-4,TGTGCCAGTAGTCGGCGGTTACATAATGAAAAACTGTTTTTT,CASSRRLHNEKLFF
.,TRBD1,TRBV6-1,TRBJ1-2,TGTGCCAGCAGGCCGGGACAGGTGATACATGGCTACACCTTC,CASRPGQVIHGYTF
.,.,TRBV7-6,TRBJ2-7,TGTGCCAGCAGCTTAGTATCTGGGCCAGGGATCTACGAGCAGTACTTC,CASSLVSGPGIYEQYF
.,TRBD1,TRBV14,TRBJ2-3,TGTGCCAGCAGCCAAGTTGACAGGGGGCCAATTCATACGCAGTATTTT,CASSQVDRGPIHTQYF
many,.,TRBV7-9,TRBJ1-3,TGTGCCAGCAGCGAATTCTCTGGAAACACCATATATTTT,CASSEFSGNTIYF
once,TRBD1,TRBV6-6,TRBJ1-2,TGTGCCAGCAGCAAGGGTCAGGGGGCCAACACCTTC,CASSKGQGANTF
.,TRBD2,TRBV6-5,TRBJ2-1,TGTGCCAGCAGTTACTCCCTAGCGGGGGGAAATGAGCAGTTCTTC,CASSYSLAGGNEQFF